The sequence of this T cell receptor beta chain was determined in a study of T cells after yellow fever vaccination. Study observations and caveats: The study found a weaker secondary response that peaked faster, day 5 versus 15. Subsequent booster samples again held most clones from primary vaccination (96% CD4, about 86% CD8).

Turning to this clonotype: What it recognizes is unknown. The germline gene is not matched at one end of the junction; a read error may be the cause.

A process of 5'RACE template switching, which added a universal primer site and UMIs, was used to make TCR cDNA. TCRdb passed the 5' RACE reads through MiXCR, listing each CDR3 protein once. Counted here are nearly 550,000 distinct CDR3 sequences, 19% occurring once; the ten biggest clones make up around an eighth. Germline-derived CDR1 and CDR2 are SGHTA and FQGNSA. The CDR3 has 14 residues. The clonotype originates from a man younger than 40 who received the YFV17D yellow fever vaccine. This sample comprised PBMCs, obtained 15 days after the yellow fever booster vaccination. V gene TRBV7-2 combines with J gene TRBJ2-5, with no clear D. CDR3 DNA: TGTGCCAACAGCCGCCCCGATTCCGGAGAGACCCAGTACTTC. It specifies CANSRPDSGETQYF.